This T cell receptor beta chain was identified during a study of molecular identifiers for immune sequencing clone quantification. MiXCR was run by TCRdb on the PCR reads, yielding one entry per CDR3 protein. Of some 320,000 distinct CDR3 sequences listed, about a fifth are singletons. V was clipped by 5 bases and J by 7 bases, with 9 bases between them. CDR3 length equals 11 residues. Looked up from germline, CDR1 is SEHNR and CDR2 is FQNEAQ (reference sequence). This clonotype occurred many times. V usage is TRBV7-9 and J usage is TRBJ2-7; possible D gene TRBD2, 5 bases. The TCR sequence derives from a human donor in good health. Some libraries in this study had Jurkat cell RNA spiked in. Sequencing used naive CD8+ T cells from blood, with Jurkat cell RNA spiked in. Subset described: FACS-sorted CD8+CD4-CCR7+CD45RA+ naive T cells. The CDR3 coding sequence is TGTGCCAGCAGCCTGACGGGGGAGCAGTACTTC. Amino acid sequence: CASSLTGEQYF.